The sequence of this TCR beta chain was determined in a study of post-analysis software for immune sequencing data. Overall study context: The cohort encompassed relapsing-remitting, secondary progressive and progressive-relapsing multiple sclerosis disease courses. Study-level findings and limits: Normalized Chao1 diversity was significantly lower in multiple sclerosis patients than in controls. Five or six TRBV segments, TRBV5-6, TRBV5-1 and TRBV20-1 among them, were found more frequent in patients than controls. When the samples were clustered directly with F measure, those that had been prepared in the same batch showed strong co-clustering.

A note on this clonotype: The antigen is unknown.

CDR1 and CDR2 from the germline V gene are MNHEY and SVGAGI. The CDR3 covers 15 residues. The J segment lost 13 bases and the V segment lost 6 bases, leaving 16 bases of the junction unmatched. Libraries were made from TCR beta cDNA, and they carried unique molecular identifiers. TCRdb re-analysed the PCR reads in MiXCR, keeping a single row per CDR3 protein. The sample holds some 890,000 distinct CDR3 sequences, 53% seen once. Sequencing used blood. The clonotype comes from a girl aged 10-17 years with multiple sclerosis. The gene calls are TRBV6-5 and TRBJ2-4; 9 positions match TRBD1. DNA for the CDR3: TGTGCCAGCAGACCTGGGACAGGGTTAAGGATGGAGCAGTACTTC. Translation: CASRPGTGLRMEQYF.